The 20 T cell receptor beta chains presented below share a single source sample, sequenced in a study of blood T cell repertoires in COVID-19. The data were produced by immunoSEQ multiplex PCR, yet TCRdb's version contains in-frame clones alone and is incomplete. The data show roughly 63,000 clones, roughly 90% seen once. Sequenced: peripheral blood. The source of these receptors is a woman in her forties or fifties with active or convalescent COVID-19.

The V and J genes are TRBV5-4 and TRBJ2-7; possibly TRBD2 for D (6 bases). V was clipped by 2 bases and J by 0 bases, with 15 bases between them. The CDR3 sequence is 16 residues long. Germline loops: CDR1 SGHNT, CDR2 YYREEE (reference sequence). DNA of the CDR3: TGTGCCAGCAGCTTACCCGGGACTTTGAGCTCCTACGAGCAGTACTTC. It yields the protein CASSLPGTLSSYEQYF.

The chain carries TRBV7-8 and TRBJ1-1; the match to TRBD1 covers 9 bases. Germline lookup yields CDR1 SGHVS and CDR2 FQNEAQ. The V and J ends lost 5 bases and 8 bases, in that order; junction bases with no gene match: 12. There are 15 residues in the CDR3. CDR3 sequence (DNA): TGTGCCAGCAGCGGACCCATTCCGGGGACAGGGGAAGCTTTCTTT. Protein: CASSGPIPGTGEAFF.

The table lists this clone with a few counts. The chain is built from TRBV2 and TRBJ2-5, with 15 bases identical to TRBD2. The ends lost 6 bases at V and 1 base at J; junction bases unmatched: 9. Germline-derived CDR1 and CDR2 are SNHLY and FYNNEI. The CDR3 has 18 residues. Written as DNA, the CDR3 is TGTGCCAGCAGCGACCAGGGACTAGCGGGAGGACGCCAAGAGACCCAGTACTTC. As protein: CASSDQGLAGGRQETQYF.

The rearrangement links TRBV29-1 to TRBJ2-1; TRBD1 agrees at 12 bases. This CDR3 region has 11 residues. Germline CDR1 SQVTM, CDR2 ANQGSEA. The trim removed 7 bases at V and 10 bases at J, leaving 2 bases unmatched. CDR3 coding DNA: TGCAGCGGCGGGACAGGGGGCGAGCAGTTCTTC. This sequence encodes CSGGTGGEQFF.

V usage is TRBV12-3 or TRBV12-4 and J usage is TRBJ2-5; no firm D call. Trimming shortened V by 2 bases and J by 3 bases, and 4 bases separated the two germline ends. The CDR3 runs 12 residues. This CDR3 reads CASSLLEETQYF. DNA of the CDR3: TGTGCCAGCAGTTTACTAGAAGAGACCCAGTACTTC.

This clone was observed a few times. DNA for the CDR3: TGTGCCAGCTCACCCGTTGGAGCCAGAGGAGATGGCTACACCTTC. The encoded protein is CASSPVGARGDGYTF. The rearrangement joins TRBV18 to TRBJ1-2; no clear D gene. Trimming stripped 3 bases from V and 6 bases from J, with 17 bases between. The CDR3 runs 15 residues. Looked up from germline, CDR1 is KGHSH and CDR2 is LQKENI. Full variable domain (rest looked up from reference TRBV18 and TRBJ1-2): NAGVMQNPRHLVRRRGQEARLRCSPMKGHSHVYWYRQLPEEGLKFMVYLQKENIIDESGMPKERFSAEFPKEGPSILRIQQVVRGDSAAYFCASSPVGARGDGYTFGSGTRLTVV.

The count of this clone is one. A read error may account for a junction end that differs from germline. Here the CDR3 DNA reads TGTGCCAGCAGCAAAGATCCTGGGGCAGCCTACAATGAGCAGTTCTTC. Amino acids: CASSKDPGAAYNEQFF. The chain is built from TRBV3-1 (or the pseudogene TRBV3-2) and TRBJ2-1; D is perhaps TRBD1 (5 bases). CDR3 length: 16 residues. The germline V gene encodes CDR1 LGHDT and CDR2 YNNKEL (reference sequence).

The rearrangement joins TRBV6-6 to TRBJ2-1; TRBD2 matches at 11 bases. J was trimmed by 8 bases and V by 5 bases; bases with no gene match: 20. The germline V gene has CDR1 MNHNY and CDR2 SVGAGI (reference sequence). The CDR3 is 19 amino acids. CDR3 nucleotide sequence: TGTGCCAGCAGTCCGAACACCGCTTTTACTAGCGGGAGATTCCATGAGCAGTTCTTC. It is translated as CASSPNTAFTSGRFHEQFF.

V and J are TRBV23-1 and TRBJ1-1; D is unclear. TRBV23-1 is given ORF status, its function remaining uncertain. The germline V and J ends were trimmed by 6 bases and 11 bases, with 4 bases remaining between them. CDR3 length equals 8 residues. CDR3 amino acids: CASSLAFF. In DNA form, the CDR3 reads TGCGCCAGCAGCCTGGCTTTCTTT.

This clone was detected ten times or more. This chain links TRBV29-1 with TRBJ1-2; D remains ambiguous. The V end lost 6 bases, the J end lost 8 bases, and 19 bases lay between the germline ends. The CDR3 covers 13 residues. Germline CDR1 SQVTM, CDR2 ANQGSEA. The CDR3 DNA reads TGCAGCGTAATTCTCCCCGACCGGCGGGGCTACACCTTC. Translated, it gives CSVILPDRRGYTF. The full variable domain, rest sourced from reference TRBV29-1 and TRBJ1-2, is SAVISQKPSRDICQRGTSLTIQCQVDSQVTMMFWYRQQPGQSLTLIATANQGSEATYESGFVIDKFPISRPNLTFSTLTVSNMSPEDSSIYLCSVILPDRRGYTFGSGTRLTVV.

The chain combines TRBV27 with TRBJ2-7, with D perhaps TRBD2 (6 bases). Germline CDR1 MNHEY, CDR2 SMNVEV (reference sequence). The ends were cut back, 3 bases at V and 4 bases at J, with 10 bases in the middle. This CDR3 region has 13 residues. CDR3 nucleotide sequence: TGTGCCAGCAGTTTGGGACTGGGATACGAGCAGTACTTC. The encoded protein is CASSLGLGYEQYF.

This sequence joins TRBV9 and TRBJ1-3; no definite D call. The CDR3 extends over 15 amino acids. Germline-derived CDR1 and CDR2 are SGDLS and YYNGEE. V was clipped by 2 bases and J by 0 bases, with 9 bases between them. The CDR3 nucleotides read TGTGCCAGCAGCGTTGGGCACCGCTCTGGAAACACCATATATTTT. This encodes CASSVGHRSGNTIYF.

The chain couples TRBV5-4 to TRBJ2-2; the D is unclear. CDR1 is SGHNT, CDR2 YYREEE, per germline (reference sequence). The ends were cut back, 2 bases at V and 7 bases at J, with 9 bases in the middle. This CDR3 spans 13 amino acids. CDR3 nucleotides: TGTGCCAGCAGCTTCCCCCTAGTCGGGGAGCTGTTTTTT. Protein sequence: CASSFPLVGELFF.

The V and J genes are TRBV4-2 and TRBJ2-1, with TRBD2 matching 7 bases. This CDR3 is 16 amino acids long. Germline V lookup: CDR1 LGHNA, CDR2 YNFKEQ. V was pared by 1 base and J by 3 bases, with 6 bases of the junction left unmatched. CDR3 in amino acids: CASSQGLAELYNEQFF. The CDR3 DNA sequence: TGTGCCAGCAGCCAAGGGCTAGCGGAGCTCTACAATGAGCAGTTCTTC.

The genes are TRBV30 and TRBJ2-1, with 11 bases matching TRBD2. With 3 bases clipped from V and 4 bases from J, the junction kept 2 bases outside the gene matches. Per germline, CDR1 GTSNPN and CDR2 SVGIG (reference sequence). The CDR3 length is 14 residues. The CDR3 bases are TGTGCCTGGAGGGGGACTAGCGGTTACAATGAGCAGTTCTTC. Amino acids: CAWRGTSGYNEQFF.

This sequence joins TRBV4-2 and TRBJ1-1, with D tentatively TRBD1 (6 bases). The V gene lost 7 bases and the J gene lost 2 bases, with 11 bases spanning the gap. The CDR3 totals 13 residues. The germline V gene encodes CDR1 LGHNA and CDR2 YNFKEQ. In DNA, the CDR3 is TGTGCCAGCACCCGGACAGTCAACACTGAAGCTTTCTTT. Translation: CASTRTVNTEAFF.

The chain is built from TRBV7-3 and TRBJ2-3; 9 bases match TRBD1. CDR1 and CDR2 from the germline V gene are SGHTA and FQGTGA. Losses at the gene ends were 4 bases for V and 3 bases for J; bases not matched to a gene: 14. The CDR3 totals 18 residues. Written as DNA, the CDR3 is TGTGCCAGCAGCTCCGCTTTCCCCGGGACAGGGTCAACAGATACGCAGTATTTT. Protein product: CASSSAFPGTGSTDTQYF. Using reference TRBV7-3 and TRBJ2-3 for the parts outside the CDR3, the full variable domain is GAGVSQTPSNKVTEKGKYVELRCDPISGHTALYWYRQSLGQGPEFLIYFQGTGAADDSGLPNDRFFAVRPEGSVSTLKIQRTERGDSAVYLCASSSAFPGTGSTDTQYFGPGTRLTVL.

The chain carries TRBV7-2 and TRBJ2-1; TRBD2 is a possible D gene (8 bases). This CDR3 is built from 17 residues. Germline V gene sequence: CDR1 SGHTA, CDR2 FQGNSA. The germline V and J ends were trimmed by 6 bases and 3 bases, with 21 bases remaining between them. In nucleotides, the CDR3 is TGTGCCAGCAGACGAGGGGGCCTAGCGGGTATCTACAATGAGCAGTTCTTC. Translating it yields CASRRGGLAGIYNEQFF.

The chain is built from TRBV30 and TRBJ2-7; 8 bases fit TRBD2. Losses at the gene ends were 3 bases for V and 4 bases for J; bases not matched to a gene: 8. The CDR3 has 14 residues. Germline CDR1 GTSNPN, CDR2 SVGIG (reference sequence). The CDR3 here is CAWSVGTRGYEQYF. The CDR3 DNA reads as TGTGCCTGGAGCGTAGGGACTAGGGGTTACGAGCAGTACTTC.

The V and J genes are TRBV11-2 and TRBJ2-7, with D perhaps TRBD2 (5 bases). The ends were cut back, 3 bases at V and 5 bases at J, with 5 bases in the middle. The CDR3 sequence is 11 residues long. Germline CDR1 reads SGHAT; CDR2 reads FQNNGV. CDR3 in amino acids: CASSFGDEQYF. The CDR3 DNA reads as TGTGCCAGCAGCTTCGGGGACGAGCAGTACTTC.